This T cell receptor beta chain is drawn from a study of vaccination and CD4 T cells after COVID-19. Study summary: Median time from COVID diagnosis to post-COVID sampling was over 85 days (35 to 161). Cultures serving as controls received a peptide pool (CEFX or HIV-1 Nef) or no peptide.

With the Oncomine TCR Beta short-read assay, DNA from cultured CD4+ T cells was sequenced. MiXCR, applied by TCRdb to the PCR reads, yields one record per CDR3 protein. The sample holds 15,000 or so distinct CDR3 sequences, 57% seen once. Indicated treatment: approximately 9-day PBMC culture with coronavirus spike peptide pools or control peptides (ViraFEST assay). ViraFEST stimulated the growth of antigen-specific T cells using peptide pools and subsequently profiled their TCRs by sequencing. In germline, CDR1 is MNHEY, CDR2 SVGEGT. V lost 2 bases, J lost 4 bases, and 5 bases lay in between. The CDR3 is made up of 13 amino acids. To note about this clonotype: No antigen is known for it.

J is TRBJ2-2 and V is TRBV6-2 or TRBV6-3; D gene unclear. This sequence was found in a human donor who had recovered from COVID-19. The sequenced sample was CD4+ T cells from blood, cultured in vitro. CDR3: CASSYPSTGELFF. The CDR3 bases are TGTGCCAGCAGTTACCCGAGCACCGGGGAGCTGTTTTTT.